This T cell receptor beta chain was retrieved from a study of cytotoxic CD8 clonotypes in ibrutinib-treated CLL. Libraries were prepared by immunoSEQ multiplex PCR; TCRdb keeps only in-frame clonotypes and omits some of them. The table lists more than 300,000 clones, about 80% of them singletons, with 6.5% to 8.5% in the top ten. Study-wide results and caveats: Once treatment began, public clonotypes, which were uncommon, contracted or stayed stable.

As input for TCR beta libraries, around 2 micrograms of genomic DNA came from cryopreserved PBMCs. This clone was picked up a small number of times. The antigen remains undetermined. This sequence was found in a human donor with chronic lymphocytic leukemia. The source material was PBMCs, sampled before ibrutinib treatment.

The CDR3 spells CASSIQTGIGYEQYF. CDR3 sequence (DNA): TGTGCCAGCAGTATCCAGACAGGGATCGGCTACGAGCAGTACTTC. This sequence joins TRBV27 and TRBJ2-7, with 7 bases fitting TRBD1. Germline V gene lookup returns CDR1 MNHEY and CDR2 SMNVEV (reference sequence). J was trimmed by 3 bases and V by 5 bases; bases with no gene match: 10. The CDR3 loop spans 15 amino acids.